This T cell receptor beta chain stems from a study of T cell clonality in common variable immunodeficiency. Findings of the study overall: Common variable immunodeficiency TCR beta sequences reportedly had fewer deletions and N-nucleotide insertions. Shared TCRbeta clones were fewer between CVID subjects than controls.

The protocol was immunoSEQ multiplex PCR, while the TCRdb copy is restricted to in-frame clones and leaves out a portion. The table lists approximately 38,000 clones, with no singletons. This clone was seen at least ten times. No antigen is known for it. The CDR3 goes on 3 residues after the read ends, and that part is filled in from the germline J gene. The CDR3 consists of 15 residues. Germline values: CDR1 SGHDN, CDR2 FVKESK. V lost 3 bases to trimming and J lost 2 bases; unmatched junction nucleotides: 4. Aged roughly 8 to 65 years, CVID subjects averaged about 40 years old. This sequence was found in a human donor with common variable immunodeficiency. This chain links TRBV14 with TRBJ2-7; 10 bases fit TRBD1. Sequencing input: peripheral blood mononuclear cells. The covered CDR3 bases are TGTGCCAGCAGCCATGGGGACAGGGGTACCTACGAG. This translates into CASSHGDRGTYE. The whole CDR3 protein reads CASSHGDRGTYEQYF.